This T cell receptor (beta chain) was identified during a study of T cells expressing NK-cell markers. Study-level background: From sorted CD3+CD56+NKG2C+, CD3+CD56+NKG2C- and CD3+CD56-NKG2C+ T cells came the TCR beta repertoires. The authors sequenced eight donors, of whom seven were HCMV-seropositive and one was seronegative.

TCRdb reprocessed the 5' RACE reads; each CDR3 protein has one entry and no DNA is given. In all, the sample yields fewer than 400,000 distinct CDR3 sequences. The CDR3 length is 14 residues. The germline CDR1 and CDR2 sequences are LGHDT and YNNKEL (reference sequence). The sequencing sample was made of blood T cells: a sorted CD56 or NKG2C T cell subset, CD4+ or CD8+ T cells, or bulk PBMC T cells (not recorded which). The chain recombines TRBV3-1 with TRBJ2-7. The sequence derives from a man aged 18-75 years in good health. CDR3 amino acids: CASSQDYTTYEQYF.